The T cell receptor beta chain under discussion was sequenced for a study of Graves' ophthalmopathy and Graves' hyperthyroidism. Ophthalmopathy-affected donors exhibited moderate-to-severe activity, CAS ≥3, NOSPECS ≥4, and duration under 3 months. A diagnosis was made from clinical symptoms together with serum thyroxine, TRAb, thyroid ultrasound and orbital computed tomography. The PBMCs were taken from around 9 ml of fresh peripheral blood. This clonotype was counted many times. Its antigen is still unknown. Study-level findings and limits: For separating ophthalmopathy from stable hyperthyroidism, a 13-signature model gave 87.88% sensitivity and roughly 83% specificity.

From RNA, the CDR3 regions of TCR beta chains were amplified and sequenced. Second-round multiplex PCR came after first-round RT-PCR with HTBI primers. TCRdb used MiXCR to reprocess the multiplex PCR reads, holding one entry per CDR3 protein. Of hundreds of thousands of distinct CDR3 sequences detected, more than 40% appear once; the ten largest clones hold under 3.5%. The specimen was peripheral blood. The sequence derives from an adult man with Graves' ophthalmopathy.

CDR3 DNA sequence: TGTGCCAGCAGCGTGGACATGAGCTCTGGAAACACCATATATTTT. It translates to CASSVDMSSGNTIYF. This chain uses TRBV9 with TRBJ1-3, with D perhaps TRBD1 (5 bases). Trimming stripped 2 bases from V and 0 bases from J, with 9 bases between. The CDR3 consists of 15 residues. Germline V gene lookup returns CDR1 SGDLS and CDR2 YYNGEE.